This TCR beta chain came from a study of blood T cell repertoires in COVID-19. Study as a whole: The study drew acute and convalescent COVID-19 samples from the United States, Italy and Spain. Nucleic acid was either cDNA or gDNA, and it came from T cells, B-cell-depleted T cells, or PBMCs.

How the authors handled the data: Estimates of nucleated cell counts were drawn from the amplification of reference gene primers. Clones were read by immunoSEQ multiplex PCR, and TCRdb kept only the in-frame ones, dropping some. D and trimming were read from the DNA, whereas the V and J calls and clone size are those reported in that table. The sample carries approximately 190,000 clones, 84% recorded once. The material sequenced was peripheral blood. This receptor was taken from a human donor in a cohort sampled during active COVID-19.

The DNA of the CDR3 is TGTGCCAGTAGGGGGGGGACGGGAGACAATCAGCCCCAGCATTTT. This gives the protein CASRGGTGDNQPQHF. This chain connects TRBV19 to TRBJ1-5; D is perhaps TRBD1 (5 bases). The CDR3 covers 15 residues. The germline V and J ends were trimmed by 6 bases and 3 bases, with 15 bases remaining between them. CDR1 is LNHDA, CDR2 SQIVND, per germline (reference sequence).